These 19 T cell receptor beta chains were sequenced from one sample in a study of OX40 agonist ivuxolimab in advanced cancers. Assay: immunoSEQ multiplex PCR; the TCRdb copy retains only in-frame clones and omits some. The data show 75,000 to 80,000 clones, 84% seen once. Sequenced material: CD4+ or CD8+ T cells sorted from blood, taken in a trial of the OX40 agonist ivuxolimab. Receptors were obtained from an adult with an advanced solid tumor such as melanoma, head and neck, liver or kidney cancer.

The chain couples TRBV6-6 to TRBJ2-5; 14 nucleotides line up with TRBD2. Germline trimming cut 6 bases from V and 1 base from J; bases unmatched to any gene: 1. Germline values: CDR1 MNHNY, CDR2 SVGAGI (reference sequence). The CDR3 runs to 15 residues. Written as DNA, the CDR3 is TGTGCCAGCAGGGGACTAGCGGGGGCCCAAGAGACCCAGTACTTC. Translating gives CASRGLAGAQETQYF.

V and J are TRBV27 and TRBJ2-7; 7 positions agree with TRBD1. Per the germline V gene, CDR1 is MNHEY and CDR2 is SMNVEV (reference sequence). V shed 2 bases, J shed 3 bases, and the junction held 4 bases outside the gene matches. CDR3 length: 14 amino acids. The CDR3 DNA reads TGTGCCAGCAGTTTAAGGGGGCCGCGCTACGAGCAGTACTTC. This encodes CASSLRGPRYEQYF.

The rearrangement links TRBV19 to TRBJ1-5; TRBD1 agrees at 7 bases. The CDR3 length is 16 residues. From germline, CDR1 is LNHDA and CDR2 SQIVND (reference sequence). Germline trimming cut 3 bases from V and 2 bases from J; bases unmatched to any gene: 7. The CDR3 DNA is TGTGCCAGTAGTATGCTCCGACAGGGCGGCAATCAGCCCCAGCATTTT. This gives the protein CASSMLRQGGNQPQHF.

The J gene is TRBJ1-3, the V gene TRBV5-6; TRBD1 is a possible D gene (5 bases). V lost 3 bases, J lost 0 bases, and 10 bases lay in between. The germline gives CDR1 SGHDT, CDR2 YYEEEE. This CDR3 comprises 15 residues. CDR3 in DNA: TGTGCCAGCAGCTCGGGACCCAGCTCTGGAAACACCATATATTTT. This sequence encodes CASSSGPSSGNTIYF.

V gene TRBV5-1 combines with J gene TRBJ2-5, with 7 bases fitting TRBD2. J lost 2 bases, V lost 0 bases, and 7 bases had no gene match. The CDR3 totals 16 residues. Germline loops: CDR1 SGHRS, CDR2 YFSETQ. CDR3 coding DNA: TGCGCCAGCAGCTTGGTTGTGGCAGCGGGGCAAGAGACCCAGTACTTC. As protein: CASSLVVAAGQETQYF.

The chain links TRBV29-1 to TRBJ2-7; D possibly corresponds to TRBD2 (6 bases). Germline values: CDR1 SQVTM, CDR2 ANQGSEA. Trimming stripped 6 bases from V and 2 bases from J, with 17 bases between. This CDR3 contains 14 residues. As DNA, the CDR3 is TGCAGCGTCATCGGGTCGCGGGGTACCTACGAGCAGTACTTC. It translates to CSVIGSRGTYEQYF.

This chain's CDR3 is CASSYSGTGDQPQHF. CDR3 DNA sequence: TGTGCCAGCAGTTACTCCGGGACAGGGGATCAGCCCCAGCATTTT. The chain couples TRBV6-6 to TRBJ1-5, with 10 bases aligning to TRBD1. The V segment lost 0 bases and the J segment 5 bases; nucleotides outside the gene matches: 1. The CDR3 spans 15 residues. Germline V gene data show CDR1 as MNHNY and CDR2 as SVGAGI (reference sequence).

The chain carries TRBV9 and TRBJ2-3; 12 bases align to TRBD2. Trimming cost V 3 bases and J 3 bases; bases outside gene matches: 5. Germline V gene lookup returns CDR1 SGDLS and CDR2 YYNGEE. CDR3 length: 16 residues. The CDR3 loop is CASSGRTSGRTDTQYF. The DNA for the CDR3 is TGTGCCAGCAGCGGTCGCACTAGCGGGAGGACAGATACGCAGTATTTT.

This chain uses TRBV11-2 with TRBJ1-1; 9 bases map to TRBD1. This CDR3 has 14 residues. Germline loops: CDR1 SGHAT, CDR2 FQNNGV. V shed 1 base, J shed 5 bases, and the junction held 2 bases outside the gene matches. CDR3 bases: TGTGCCAGCAGCTTAGGGACAGGGGATACTGAAGCTTTCTTT. As protein: CASSLGTGDTEAFF.

The rearrangement uses TRBV7-9 and TRBJ2-2; D may be TRBD2 (6 bases). This CDR3 region has 15 residues. V lost 7 bases, J lost 4 bases, and 16 bases lay in between. Germline V gene sequence: CDR1 SEHNR, CDR2 FQNEAQ (reference sequence). CDR3 sequence: CASTFGGSGTGELFF. The DNA of the CDR3 is TGTGCCAGCACTTTTGGAGGGAGCGGCACCGGGGAGCTGTTTTTT.

The chain couples TRBV5-1 to TRBJ2-1; 9 bases are a match to TRBD2. Germline CDR1 SGHRS, CDR2 YFSETQ. With V trimmed by 4 bases and J by 9 bases, 14 bases remained unmatched. The CDR3 loop spans 16 amino acids. Here the CDR3 DNA reads TGCGCCAGCAGCATTTCTCCGGGACTAGCAAAGGCTGAGCAGTTCTTC. This translates into CASSISPGLAKAEQFF.

The chain uses TRBV19 and TRBJ1-2; D is uncertain. Germline assignment: CDR1 LNHDA and CDR2 SQIVND (reference sequence). The V and J ends lost 8 bases and 2 bases respectively, with 18 bases between them. The CDR3 has 15 amino acids. The CDR3 protein is CASVTTRFSNYGYTF. As DNA, the CDR3 is TGTGCCAGTGTCACCACAAGGTTCTCGAACTATGGCTACACCTTC.

Comments on this clone: Other DNA sequences in this sample translate to the same CDR3. This CDR3 reads CARGLAGGWCTDTQYF. In DNA form, the CDR3 reads TGTGCCAGGGGACTAGCGGGAGGTTGGTGCACAGATACGCAGTATTTT. This sequence joins TRBV5-6 and TRBJ2-3, with 15 bases matching TRBD2. V was clipped by 8 bases and J by 1 base; unmatched bases: 5. Per the germline V gene, CDR1 is SGHDT and CDR2 is YYEEEE. This CDR3 spans 16 amino acids.

This chain joins TRBV6-5 and TRBJ1-2, with D tentatively TRBD1 (6 bases). This CDR3 region has 15 residues. V was shortened by 0 bases and J by 4 bases, with 12 bases between the two germline ends. Germline V CDR1 and CDR2: MNHEY, SVGAGI. CDR3 nucleotide sequence: TGTGCCAGCAGTTACTCACGCAGGACAGTCTATGGCTACACCTTC. This translates into CASSYSRRTVYGYTF.

The chain recombines TRBV5-4 with TRBJ1-1, with TRBD1 as a possible D gene (6 bases). Trimming took 2 bases from V and 5 from J, leaving 13 bases between them. The germline V gene has CDR1 SGHNT and CDR2 YYREEE (reference sequence). The CDR3 consists of 14 residues. The DNA for the CDR3 is TGTGCCAGCAGCTTCCAGGGGCTTGGTACTGAAGCTTTCTTT. Its translation is CASSFQGLGTEAFF.

The chain couples TRBV7-2 to TRBJ1-2, with 7 bases aligning to TRBD1. The V gene's germline CDR1 is SGHTA and CDR2 FQGNSA. This CDR3 spans 16 amino acids. The V and J ends lost 4 bases and 3 bases, in that order; junction bases with no gene match: 11. CDR3 DNA sequence: TGTGCCAGCAGCTCGTCCTTTGGGACAGACTACTATGGCTACACCTTC. Translating it yields CASSSSFGTDYYGYTF.

The chain employs TRBV7-3 and TRBJ2-1; D not resolved. Between the trimmed V and J ends, which lost 3 bases and 3 bases, there was a span of 9 bases. The CDR3 is 14 residues long. Germline loops: CDR1 SGHTA, CDR2 FQGTGA. CDR3 sequence: CASSFGHDYNEQFF. CDR3 nucleotide sequence: TGTGCCAGCAGCTTCGGCCACGACTACAATGAGCAGTTCTTC.

As DNA, the CDR3 is TGTGCCAGCTCCCTAAATCGGGGGTCTGGGGCCAACGTCCTGACTTTC. This gives the protein CASSLNRGSGANVLTF. The chain combines TRBV18 with TRBJ2-6, with TRBD2 as a possible D gene (6 bases). CDR1 and CDR2 from the germline V gene are KGHSH and LQKENI. The CDR3 has 16 residues. V shed 6 bases and J shed 1 base, with 13 bases lying between them.

This clone came up a few times. The sample carries other DNA sequences with the same CDR3. The rearrangement uses TRBV7-9 and TRBJ2-6, with D unclear. There are 13 residues in the CDR3. V was cut by 0 bases and J by 4 bases, with 1 base left in between. Germline assignment: CDR1 SEHNR and CDR2 FQNEAQ (reference sequence). CDR3 in DNA: TGTGCCAGCAGCTTAGCAGGGGCCAACGTCCTGACTTTC. This gives the protein CASSLAGANVLTF.